This TCR beta chain was captured by sequencing in a study of blood T cell repertoires in COVID-19. Looked up from germline, CDR1 is SGHTA and CDR2 is FQGNSA. The J segment lost 2 bases and the V segment lost 5 bases, leaving 0 bases of the junction unmatched. The CDR3 extends over 13 amino acids. In the authors' workflow: Estimates of nucleated cell counts were drawn from the amplification of reference gene primers. The method was immunoSEQ multiplex PCR; TCRdb's version includes in-frame clones alone and lacks a portion of them. The V and J calls and the clone size are those of that table, but D and trimming were determined from the DNA. The sample records 80,000 to 100,000 clones, over 80% being singletons.

The sample consisted of peripheral blood. The rearrangement uses TRBV7-2 and TRBJ1-2, with TRBD1 identical over 9 bases. This receptor was obtained from a human donor with active COVID-19. The donor label of this sample is uncertain. The CDR3 protein is CASSDRGNYGYTF. As DNA, the CDR3 is TGTGCCAGCAGCGACAGGGGGAACTATGGCTACACCTTC.